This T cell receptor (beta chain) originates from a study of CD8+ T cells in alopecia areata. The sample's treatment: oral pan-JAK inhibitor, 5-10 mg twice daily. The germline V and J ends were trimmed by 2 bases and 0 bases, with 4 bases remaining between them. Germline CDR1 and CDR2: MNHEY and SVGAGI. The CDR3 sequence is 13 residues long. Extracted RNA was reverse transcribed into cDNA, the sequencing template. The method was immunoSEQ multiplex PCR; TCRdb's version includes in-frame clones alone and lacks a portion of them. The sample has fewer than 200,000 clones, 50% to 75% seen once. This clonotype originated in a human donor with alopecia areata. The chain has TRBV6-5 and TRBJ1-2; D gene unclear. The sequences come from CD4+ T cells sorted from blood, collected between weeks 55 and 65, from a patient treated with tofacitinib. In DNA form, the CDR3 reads TGTGCCAGCAGTTACGCATCTAACTATGGCTACACCTTC. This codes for CASSYASNYGYTF.